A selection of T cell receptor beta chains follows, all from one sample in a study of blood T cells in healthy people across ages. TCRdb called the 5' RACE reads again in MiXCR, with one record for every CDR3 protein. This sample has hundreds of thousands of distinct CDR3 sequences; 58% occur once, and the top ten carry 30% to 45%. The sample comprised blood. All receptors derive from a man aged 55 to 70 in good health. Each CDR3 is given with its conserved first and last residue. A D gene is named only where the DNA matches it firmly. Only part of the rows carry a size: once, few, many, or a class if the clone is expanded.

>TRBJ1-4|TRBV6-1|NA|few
CASSEGRSEKLFF
TGTGCCAGCAGTGAAGGACGAAGTGAAAAACTGTTTTTT
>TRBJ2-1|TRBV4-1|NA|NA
CASSLGFAEQFF
TGCGCCAGCAGCCTCGGTTTCGCCGAGCAGTTCTTC
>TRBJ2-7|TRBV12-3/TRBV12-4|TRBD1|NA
CASSLWTGPNYEQYF
TGTGCCAGCAGCTTATGGACAGGGCCAAACTACGAGCAGTACTTC
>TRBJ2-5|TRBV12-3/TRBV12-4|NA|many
CASSLLGGQETQYF
TGTGCCAGCAGCTTACTCGGGGGCCAAGAGACCCAGTACTTC
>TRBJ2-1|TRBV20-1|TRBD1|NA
CSAEGAKSYNEQFF
TGCAGTGCTGAGGGGGCCAAGTCCTACAATGAGCAGTTCTTC
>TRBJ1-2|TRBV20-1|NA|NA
CSAAAGTYDWGGYTF
TGCAGTGCCGCCGCCGGGACGTACGATTGGGGTGGCTACACCTTC
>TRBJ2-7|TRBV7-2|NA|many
CASSLVGGSSYEQYF
TGCGCCAGCAGCTTGGTCGGGGGAAGCTCCTACGAGCAGTACTTC
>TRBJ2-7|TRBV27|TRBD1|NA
CASRINRDRIYEQYF
TGTGCCAGCAGGATAAACCGGGACAGAATCTACGAGCAGTACTTC
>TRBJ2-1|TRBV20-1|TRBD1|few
CSASSGTGGLNEQFF
TGCAGTGCTAGTTCCGGGACAGGGGGCTTGAATGAGCAGTTCTTC
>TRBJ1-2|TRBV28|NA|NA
CASSTPGGRLYGYTF
TGTGCCAGCAGTACCCCGGGGGGCAGGCTCTATGGCTACACCTTC
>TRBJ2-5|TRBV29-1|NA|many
CSVGGGQETQYF
TGCAGCGTTGGAGGCGGCCAAGAGACCCAGTACTTC
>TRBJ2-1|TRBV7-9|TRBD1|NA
CASSHRTGSYNEQFF
TGTGCCAGCAGCCACCGGACAGGCTCCTACAATGAGCAGTTCTTC
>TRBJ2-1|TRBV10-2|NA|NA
CASSDAAGGGVSYNEQFF
TGCGCCAGCAGTGATGCGGCGGGTGGCGGGGTGTCCTACAATGAGCAGTTCTTC
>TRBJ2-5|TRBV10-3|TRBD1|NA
CAIAPGQGQETQYF
TGTGCCATCGCACCGGGACAGGGTCAAGAGACCCAGTACTTC
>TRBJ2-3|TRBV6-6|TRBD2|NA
CASSYTLAFHTDTQYF
TGTGCCAGCAGTTACACACTAGCGTTCCACACAGATACGCAGTATTTT
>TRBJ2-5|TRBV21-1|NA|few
CAIVYRGDQETQYF
TGTGCCATAGTTTACAGGGGAGACCAAGAGACCCAGTACTTC
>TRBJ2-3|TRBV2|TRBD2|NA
CASRAWRGSTDTQYF
TGTGCCAGCAGGGCTTGGCGGGGGAGCACAGATACGCAGTATTTT
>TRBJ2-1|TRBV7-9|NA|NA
CASSLALNEQFF
TGTGCCAGCAGCTTAGCACTAAATGAGCAGTTCTTC
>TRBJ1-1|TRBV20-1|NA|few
CSAVPVVGFGTEAFF
TGCAGTGCAGTTCCCGTTGTTGGGTTCGGCACTGAAGCTTTCTTT
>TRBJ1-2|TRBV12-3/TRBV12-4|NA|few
CASSPRLTYGYTF
TGTGCCAGCAGTCCGAGACTGACCTATGGCTACACCTTC
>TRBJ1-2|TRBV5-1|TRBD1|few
CASSHGQGSNYGYTF
TGCGCCAGCAGCCACGGACAGGGCTCTAACTATGGCTACACCTTC
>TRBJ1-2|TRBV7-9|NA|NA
CASSKRDGTNYGYTF
TGTGCCAGCAGCAAGAGGGACGGAACTAACTATGGCTACACCTTC
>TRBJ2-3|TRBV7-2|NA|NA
CASSLVADLRDTQYF
TGTGCCAGCAGCTTAGTAGCGGATCTGAGAGATACGCAGTATTTT
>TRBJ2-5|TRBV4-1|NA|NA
CASSQDIFRGDQETQYF
TGCGCCAGCAGCCAAGATATCTTCAGGGGGGACCAAGAGACCCAGTACTTC
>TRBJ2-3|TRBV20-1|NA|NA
CSASPMAAVTDTQYF
TGCAGTGCTAGCCCCATGGCGGCGGTCACAGATACGCAGTATTTT
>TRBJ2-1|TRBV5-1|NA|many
CASSLAGSHNEQFF
TGCGCCAGCAGCTTGGCGGGGTCGCACAATGAGCAGTTCTTC
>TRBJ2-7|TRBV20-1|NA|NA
CSASGGLGEQYF
TGCAGTGCTAGCGGGGGGCTCGGCGAGCAGTACTTC
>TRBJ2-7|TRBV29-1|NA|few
CSVRRDEGNEQYF
TGCAGCGTTAGGAGAGATGAGGGTAACGAGCAGTACTTC
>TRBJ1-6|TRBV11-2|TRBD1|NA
CASSSTGTANSPLHF
TGTGCCAGCAGCTCCACCGGGACAGCTAATTCACCCCTCCACTTT
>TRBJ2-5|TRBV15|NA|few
CATSRETTAQETQYF
TGTGCCACCAGCAGAGAAACAACCGCCCAAGAGACCCAGTACTTC
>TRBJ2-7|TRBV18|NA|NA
CASSPGTGIEQYF
TGTGCCAGCTCACCTGGGACCGGAATCGAGCAGTACTTC
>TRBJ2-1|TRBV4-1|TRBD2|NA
CASSQDGTSGGAREQFF
TGCGCCAGCAGCCAAGATGGGACTAGCGGGGGGGCCCGTGAGCAGTTCTTC
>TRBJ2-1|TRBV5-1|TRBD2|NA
CASSPGGTSGGGEQFF
TGCGCCAGCAGCCCCGGAGGGACTAGCGGGGGCGGTGAGCAGTTCTTC
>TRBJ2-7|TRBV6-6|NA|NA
CASSPGLNEQYF
TGTGCCAGCAGCCCCGGACTTAACGAGCAGTACTTC
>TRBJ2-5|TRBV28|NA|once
CASSFFGRVAQETQYF
TGTGCCAGCAGTTTCTTCGGAAGGGTAGCCCAAGAGACCCAGTACTTC
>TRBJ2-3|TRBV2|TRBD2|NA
CARRSSGGAFSTDTQYF
TGTGCCAGGAGATCTAGCGGGGGAGCCTTTAGCACAGATACGCAGTATTTT
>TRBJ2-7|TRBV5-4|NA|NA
CASSPDSTHYEQYF
TGTGCCAGCAGCCCGGACTCTACTCACTACGAGCAGTACTTC
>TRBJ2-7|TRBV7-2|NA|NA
CASRGFSYEQYF
TGTGCCAGCAGGGGGTTTTCCTACGAGCAGTACTTC
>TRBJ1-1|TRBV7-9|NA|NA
CASSVDSEAFF
TGTGCCAGCAGCGTGGACAGTGAAGCTTTCTTT
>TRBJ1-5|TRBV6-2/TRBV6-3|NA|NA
CASSYVDSFNQPQHF
TGTGCCAGCAGTTATGTGGACAGTTTCAATCAGCCCCAGCATTTT
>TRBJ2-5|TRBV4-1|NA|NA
CASSRVGTTRETQYF
TGCGCCAGCAGCCGGGTGGGGACGACGCGAGAGACCCAGTACTTC